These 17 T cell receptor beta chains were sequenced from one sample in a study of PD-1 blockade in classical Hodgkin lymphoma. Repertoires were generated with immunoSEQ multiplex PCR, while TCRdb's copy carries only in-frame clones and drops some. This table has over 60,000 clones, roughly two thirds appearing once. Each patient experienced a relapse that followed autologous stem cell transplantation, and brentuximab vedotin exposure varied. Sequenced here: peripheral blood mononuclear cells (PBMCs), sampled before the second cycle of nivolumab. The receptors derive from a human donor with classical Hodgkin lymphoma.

CDR3 loop: CASSTDGSYEQYF. The CDR3 nucleotides read TGTGCCAGCAGCACGGACGGTTCCTACGAGCAGTACTTC. The chain carries TRBV11-2 and TRBJ2-7; D not certain. There are 13 residues in the CDR3. V was clipped by 5 bases and J by 1 base, with 9 bases between them. Germline CDR1 and CDR2: SGHAT and FQNNGV.

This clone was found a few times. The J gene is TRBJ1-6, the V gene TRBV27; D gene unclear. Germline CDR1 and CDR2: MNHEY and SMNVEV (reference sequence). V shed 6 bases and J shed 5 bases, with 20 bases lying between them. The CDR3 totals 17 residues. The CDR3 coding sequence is TGTGCCAGCAGCCCCGGCACAGCATGGCCCGATAATTCACCCCTCCACTTT. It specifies CASSPGTAWPDNSPLHF.

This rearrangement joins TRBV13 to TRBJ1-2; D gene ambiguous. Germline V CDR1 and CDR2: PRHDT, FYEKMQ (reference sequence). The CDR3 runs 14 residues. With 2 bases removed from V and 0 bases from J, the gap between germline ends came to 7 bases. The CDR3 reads CASSLRVANYGYTF. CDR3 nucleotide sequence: TGTGCCAGCAGCTTAAGGGTGGCTAACTATGGCTACACCTTC.

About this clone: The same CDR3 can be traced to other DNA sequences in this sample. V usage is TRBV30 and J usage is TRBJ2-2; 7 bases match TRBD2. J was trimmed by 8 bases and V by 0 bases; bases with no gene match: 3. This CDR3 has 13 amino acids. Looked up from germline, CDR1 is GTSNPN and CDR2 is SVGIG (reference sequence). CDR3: CAWSVPGGGELFF. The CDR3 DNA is TGTGCCTGGAGTGTACCGGGGGGAGGGGAGCTGTTTTTT.

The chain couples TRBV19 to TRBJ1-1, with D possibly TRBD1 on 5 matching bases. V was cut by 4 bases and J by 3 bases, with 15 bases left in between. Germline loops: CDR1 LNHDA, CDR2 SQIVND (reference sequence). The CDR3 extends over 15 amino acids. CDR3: CASSTGRDYHTEAFF. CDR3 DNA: TGTGCCAGTAGTACCGGACGGGACTACCACACTGAAGCTTTCTTT.

This chain's CDR3 is CASSLFPSDSYNEQFF. DNA for the CDR3: TGCGCCAGCAGCTTGTTTCCTAGCGACTCCTACAATGAGCAGTTCTTC. The chain couples TRBV5-1 to TRBJ2-1; maybe TRBD2 (6 bases). Looked up from germline, CDR1 is SGHRS and CDR2 is YFSETQ. The CDR3 has 16 residues. Deletions cut 1 base from V and 0 bases from J, with 11 bases between.

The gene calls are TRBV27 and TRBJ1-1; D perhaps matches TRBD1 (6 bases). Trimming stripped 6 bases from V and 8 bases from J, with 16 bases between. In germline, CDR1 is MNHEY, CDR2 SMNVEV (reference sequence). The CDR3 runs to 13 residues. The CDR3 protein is CASRNHGGAEAFF. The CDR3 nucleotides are TGTGCCAGCAGGAACCACGGGGGGGCGGAAGCTTTCTTT.

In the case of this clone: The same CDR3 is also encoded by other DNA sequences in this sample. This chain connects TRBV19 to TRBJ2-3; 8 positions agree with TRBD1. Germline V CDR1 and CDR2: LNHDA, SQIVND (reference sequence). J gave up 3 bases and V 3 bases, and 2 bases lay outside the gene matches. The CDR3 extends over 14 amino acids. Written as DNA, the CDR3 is TGTGCCAGTAGTATCGGACAGGGTACAGATACGCAGTATTTT. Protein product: CASSIGQGTDTQYF. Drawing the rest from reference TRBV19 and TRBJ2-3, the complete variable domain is DGGITQSPKYLFRKEGQNVTLSCEQNLNHDAMYWYRQDPGQGLRLIYYSQIVNDFQKGDIAEGYSVSREKKESFPLTVTSAQKNPTAFYLCASSIGQGTDTQYFGPGTRLTVL.

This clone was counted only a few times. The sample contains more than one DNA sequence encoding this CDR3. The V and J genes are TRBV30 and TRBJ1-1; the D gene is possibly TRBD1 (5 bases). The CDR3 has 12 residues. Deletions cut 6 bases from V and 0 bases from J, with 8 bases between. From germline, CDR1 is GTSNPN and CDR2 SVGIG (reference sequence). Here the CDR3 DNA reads TGTGCCTGCGGGACCTTGAACACTGAAGCTTTCTTT. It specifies CACGTLNTEAFF. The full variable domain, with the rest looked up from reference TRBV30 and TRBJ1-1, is SQTIHQWPATLVQPVGSPLSLECTVEGTSNPNLYWYRQAAGRGLQLLFYSVGIGQISSEVPQNLSASRPQDRQFILSSKKLLLSDSGFYLCACGTLNTEAFFGQGTRLTVV.

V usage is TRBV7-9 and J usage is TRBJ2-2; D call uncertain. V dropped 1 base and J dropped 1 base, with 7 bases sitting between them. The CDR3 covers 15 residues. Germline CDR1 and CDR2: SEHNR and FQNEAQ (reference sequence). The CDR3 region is CASSLGQMNTGELFF. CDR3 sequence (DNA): TGTGCCAGCAGCTTAGGGCAGATGAACACCGGGGAGCTGTTTTTT.

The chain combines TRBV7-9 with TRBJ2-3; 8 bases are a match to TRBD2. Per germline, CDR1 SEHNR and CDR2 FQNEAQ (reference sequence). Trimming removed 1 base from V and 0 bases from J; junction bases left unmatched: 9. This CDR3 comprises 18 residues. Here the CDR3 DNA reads TGTGCCAGCAGCTTAGGGGCGGGAGGCTCCGGGAGCACAGATACGCAGTATTTT. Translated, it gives CASSLGAGGSGSTDTQYF.

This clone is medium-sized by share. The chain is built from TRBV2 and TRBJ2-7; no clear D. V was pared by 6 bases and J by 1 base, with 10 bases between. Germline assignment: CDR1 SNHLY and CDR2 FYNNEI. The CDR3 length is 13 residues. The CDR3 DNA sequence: TGTGCCAGCAGACTGACCCCTTCCTACGAGCAGTACTTC. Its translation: CASRLTPSYEQYF.

The CDR3 here is CAILRVPPYEQYF. Written as DNA, the CDR3 is TGTGCCATCCTAAGGGTCCCCCCCTACGAGCAGTACTTC. This chain joins TRBV10-3 and TRBJ2-7; D gene uncertain. The CDR3 is 13 residues long. The germline V gene has CDR1 ENHRY and CDR2 SYGVKD. Between the trimmed V and J ends, which lost 8 bases and 2 bases, there was a span of 13 bases.

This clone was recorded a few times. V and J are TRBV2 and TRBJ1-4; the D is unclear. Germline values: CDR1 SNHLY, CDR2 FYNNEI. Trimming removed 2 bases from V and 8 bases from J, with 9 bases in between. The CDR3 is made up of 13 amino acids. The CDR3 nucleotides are TGTGCCAGCAGTGAACTGACGATCGAAAAACTGTTTTTT. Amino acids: CASSELTIEKLFF.

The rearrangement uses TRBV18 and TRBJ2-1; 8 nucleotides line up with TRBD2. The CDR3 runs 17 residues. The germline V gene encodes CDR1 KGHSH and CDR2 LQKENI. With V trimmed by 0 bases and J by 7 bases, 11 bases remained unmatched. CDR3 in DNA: TGTGCCAGCTCACCACCACCATTAAGCGGGAGAGGGAATGAGCAGTTCTTC. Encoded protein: CASSPPPLSGRGNEQFF.

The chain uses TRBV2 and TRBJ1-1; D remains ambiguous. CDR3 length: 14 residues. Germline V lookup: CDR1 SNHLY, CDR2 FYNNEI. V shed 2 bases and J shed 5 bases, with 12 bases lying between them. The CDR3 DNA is TGTGCCAGCAGTGAACAAAGGGCTGCGACTGAAGCTTTCTTT. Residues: CASSEQRAATEAFF.

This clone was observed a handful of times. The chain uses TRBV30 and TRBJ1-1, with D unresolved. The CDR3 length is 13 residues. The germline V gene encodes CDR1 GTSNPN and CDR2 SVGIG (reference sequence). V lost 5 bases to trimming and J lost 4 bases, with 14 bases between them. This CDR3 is CAWWTPEGTEAFF. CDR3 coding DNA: TGTGCCTGGTGGACTCCCGAAGGCACTGAAGCTTTCTTT.